These 2 T cell receptor beta chains share one sample of origin, sequenced in a study of blood T cell repertoires in COVID-19. TCRdb's table, derived via immunoSEQ multiplex PCR, lists solely in-frame clones and lacks some. Of approximately 210,000 clones listed, more than 75% are singletons. Sequencing was performed on PBMCs or T cells enriched from blood (not recorded which). The receptors here all came from a man aged 30-40 years with acute COVID-19.

This sequence joins TRBV19 and TRBJ1-4; a possible D gene is TRBD1 (6 bases). CDR1 and CDR2 from the germline V gene are LNHDA and SQIVND (reference sequence). There are 14 residues in the CDR3. V gave up 3 bases and J gave up 8 bases, with 13 bases separating them. This CDR3 reads CASSMWGQREKLFF. As DNA, the CDR3 is TGTGCCAGTAGTATGTGGGGGCAGCGGGAAAAACTGTTTTTT.

This chain links TRBV10-3 with TRBJ1-3, with D uncertain. The germline V gene encodes CDR1 ENHRY and CDR2 SYGVKD. CDR3 size: 15 residues. The V end was cut by 2 bases, the J end by 2 bases, with 10 bases between. CDR3 amino acids: CAISEIAAAGNTIYF. The CDR3 nucleotides read TGTGCCATCAGTGAGATAGCAGCCGCTGGAAACACCATATATTTT.